This TCR beta chain was found in a study of T cells in Graves' hyperthyroidism and ophthalmopathy. Study background: Peripheral blood sampling occurred at initial diagnosis, before any treatment.

It was RNA transcripts that yielded the amplified TCR beta CDR3 regions. HTBI primers were used for first-round RT-PCR of the TCR CDR3. TCRdb reprocessed the multiplex PCR reads with MiXCR, giving one entry per CDR3 protein. Here the sample spans a few hundred thousand distinct CDR3 sequences, roughly 15% being singletons. A patient was excluded if there was uncontrolled infection, other autoimmune disease, pregnancy or lactation. This CDR3 is 13 amino acids long. Per germline, CDR1 MDHEN and CDR2 SYDVKM. J gave up 10 bases and V 5 bases, and 5 bases lay outside the gene matches. This clonotype showed up many times.

The rearrangement joins TRBV28 to TRBJ1-6, with TRBD1 identical over 7 bases. The clonotype originates from a woman aged 25-40 years with Graves' ophthalmopathy. What was sequenced was blood. CDR3 loop: CASSPTGRSPLHF. DNA for the CDR3: TGTGCCAGCAGTCCGACAGGGAGGTCACCCCTCCACTTT.